Listed here is a single T cell receptor beta chain. This sample is drawn from a study of T cell responses to AZD1222 COVID-19 vaccine. Profiling relied on immunoSEQ multiplex PCR, and the TCRdb table lists in-frame clones only, not all of them. The data hold approximately 150,000 clones, with just under 95% observed a single time. The germline V gene has CDR1 SQVTM and CDR2 ANQGSEA. V was shortened by 5 bases and J by 6 bases, with 16 bases between the two germline ends. The CDR3 is made up of 13 amino acids. The sequences come from peripheral blood, collected on day 0 of AZD1222 vaccination. This clonotype was obtained from an adult in good health. The chain uses TRBV29-1 and TRBJ1-2; D is unresolved. CDR3 residues: CSVYLSRADGYTF. DNA of the CDR3: TGCAGCGTTTATTTGAGTAGGGCTGATGGCTACACCTTC.